This is a list of T cell receptor beta chains from one sample in a study of OX40 agonist ivuxolimab in advanced cancers. Produced via immunoSEQ multiplex PCR; TCRdb's table is partial and in-frame only. The repertoire holds roughly 71,000 clones, with roughly 80% as singletons. Material: CD4+ or CD8+ T cells sorted from blood, obtained in a trial of the OX40 agonist ivuxolimab. The origin of the receptors is an adult with an advanced solid tumor such as melanoma, head and neck, liver or kidney cancer. Both conserved end residues are part of each CDR3.

V,J,CDR3
TRBV9,TRBJ2-3,CAIRGRNSRGTDTQYF
TRBV19,TRBJ2-5,CASSRATNQETQYF
TRBV19,TRBJ1-1,CASSIEPGGTEAFF
TRBV10-1,TRBJ1-1,CASRKHHTEAFF
TRBV6-5,TRBJ1-5,CASSSDTAQPQHF
TRBV5-1,TRBJ2-5,CASSLLLAGQETQYF
TRBV28,TRBJ2-1,CASSFLLVQNSYNEQFF
TRBV18,TRBJ1-1,CASSPGAALPTEAFF
TRBV9,TRBJ2-1,CASSVAIQGGDNEQFF
TRBV18,TRBJ1-3,CASSPPGTGRGNTIYF
TRBV30,TRBJ2-5,CAWNPAHTQETQYF
TRBV5-1,TRBJ2-2,CASSHEPGTGELFF
TRBV4-1,TRBJ2-5,CASSHNKPGGPGGETQYF
TRBV15,TRBJ2-1,CATSRDLGRGYNEQFF
TRBV4-2,TRBJ1-4,CASSPSVGRTNEKLFF
TRBV6-5,TRBJ1-3,CASSYSSGNTIYF
TRBV18,TRBJ2-5,CASSPAGTGQETQYF
TRBV7-9,TRBJ2-5,CASSSGLAGGETQYF
TRBV28,TRBJ1-4,CASRGRPEKLFF
TRBV7-2,TRBJ2-5,CASSLSDHQETQYF
TRBV11-2,TRBJ2-7,CASSLEESEQYF
TRBV5-1,TRBJ2-3,CASSRDSEHSTDTQYF
TRBV2,TRBJ2-1,CASTLRGGIPYNEQFF
TRBV6-1,TRBJ2-7,CASRTGRNSYEQYF
TRBV6-5,TRBJ1-2,CASTPRDPRGSGYTF
TRBV2,TRBJ2-5,CASSRRSGGQETQYF
TRBV28,TRBJ1-1,CASSFGGINTEAFF
TRBV6-1,TRBJ1-5,CASSALGGQPQHF
TRBV5-1,TRBJ1-4,CASSIGTHNEKLFF
TRBV6-6,TRBJ2-7,CASSYSGGTFYEQYF
TRBV27,TRBJ1-5,CASSPKGMSNQPQHF
TRBV5-5,TRBJ2-7,CASSLRTGTPYEQYF
TRBV7-3,TRBJ2-6,CASSMRTGSGANVLTF
TRBV28,TRBJ2-7,CASRSSRGVSYEQYF
TRBV29-1,TRBJ1-1,CSVDRTGNTEAFF
TRBV6-1,TRBJ1-1,CASSEASGGFSLSRAFF
TRBV2,TRBJ1-1,CASLGLGNTEAFF
TRBV11-2,TRBJ1-5,CASSQLGGNSNQPQHF
TRBV30,TRBJ2-5,CAWTRGSWETQYF
TRBV6-6,TRBJ1-1,CASRTTGSTEAFF
TRBV10-3,TRBJ1-1,CAISEGQDIGAAFF
TRBV5-5,TRBJ2-7,CASSLGVRASEEQYF